The entry below gives a single TCR beta chain sequence along with its context. This clonotype was seen only a few times. Its recognized antigen is unknown. Base qualities are not recorded, but no much larger clone differs from it by a single base. The donors were a few dozen Caucasian individuals from Russia, aged roughly 6 to 100 years, who were systemically healthy. Each donor gave about 9.7 milliliters of peripheral blood, drawn into EDTA-treated Vacutainer tubes. Ficoll-Paque density-gradient centrifugation was used to isolate PBMCs, with at least 6 million per sample. Total RNA was extracted from PBMCs with Trizol reagent, with at least 5.5 micrograms obtained per sample. For every donor, flow cytometry on a PBMC aliquot measured the percentage of naive CD45RAhigh/CD27high T cells. The data derive from a study of blood T cells in healthy people across ages (dated by TCRdb to 2015 to 2017). Broadly, across the study: In model experiments, roughly one uniquely barcoded TCR beta cDNA molecule per two T cells was captured by template switching. To track age-related changes in TCR beta repertoire diversity, the study relied on deep sequencing normalized with unique cDNA molecular identifiers. Four age groups were formed from the donors: young (average approximately 15 years), middle-aged (around 37), aged (approximately 60) and long-lived (82). To avoid experimental bias, donors of different ages were distributed randomly across sequencing lanes. For two donors (one aged 18 to 30 and one aged 80 or older), the study analyzed two additional independent replicas of 1 million unique cDNA reads from the same blood draw.

The paper as a whole reports these results and caveats: Donor CMV infection status was unknown, potentially confounding age-related changes in expanded clonotypes. Observed TCR beta diversity correlated strongly with the percentage of naive T cells measured by flow cytometry. The long-lived group showed more naive CD4+ T cells, fewer expanded clones and increased TCR diversity than the aged group, suggesting age selection. Estimates of total diversity based on one million sequenced T cells were regarded as lower bounds and as underestimates. Conclusive comparison of naive and antigen-experienced compartments was prevented by the profiling of bulk unsorted PBMCs. As age increased, observed TCR beta diversity per million T cells dropped in a roughly linear way, and a significant reduction was already evident by age 40.

CDR1 SGHRS and CDR2 YFSETQ were looked up in the germline V gene. Taken from cysteine to phenylalanine, the CDR3 has 15 residues. The kept DNA is CDR3 alone, 45 bases in frame from the first base. V is trimmed back by 6 bases and J by 0 bases, and the junction contains 3 bases that no gene match accounts for. Library preparation was by 5' RACE. For sequencing, an Illumina HiSeq 2500 was employed. The second PCR ran for about 7 to 11 cycles and used a J-beta primer mix along with a sample-barcoded 5' primer. Each TCR beta cDNA molecule received a unique molecular identifier from a template-switch 5' adaptor carrying 12 random nucleotides. At least 2.5 million CDR3-containing paired-end reads were obtained from each sample. First-strand cDNA synthesis was performed from all RNA using the Mint cDNA synthesis kit, with priming by a TRBC-specific oligonucleotide. Following uracil-DNA glycosylase treatment, all cDNA underwent a first 18-cycle PCR with the universal primers M1SS and BC2_uni_R. Regarding the original processing steps: For normalization, 1 million high-quality reads were randomly selected from each sample, with every read carrying a distinct molecular identifier. Reads with shared molecular identifiers were discarded instead of being binned into consensus sequences. CDR3 identification, clonotype clustering and error correction used MiTCR with a Q25 quality threshold and the strictest error-elimination algorithm. Lower-bound total TCR beta diversity was estimated with a nonparametric unseen species model using Euler transformation. In-frame beta chains were kept once TCRdb had trimmed the public reads at Q25 with fastp and called clones with MiXCR. Identical CDR3 proteins give one entry, which carries the most common genes and DNA. TCRdb assigned the V and J calls; the authors' analysis was not used. This sample lists over 600,000 distinct CDR3 sequences; roughly 21% were detected once. The ten biggest clones cover about 3.6% of the sample.

The chain is assembled from TRBV5-1 and TRBJ2-3, and 11 bases in between align with TRBD1. The clonotype originates from a man in his sixties or seventies in good health. Sequenced sample: blood. This receptor has the CDR3 CASIRDRGSTDTQYF. The DNA sequence is TGCGCCAGCATTAGGGACAGGGGGAGCACAGATACGCAGTATTTT.